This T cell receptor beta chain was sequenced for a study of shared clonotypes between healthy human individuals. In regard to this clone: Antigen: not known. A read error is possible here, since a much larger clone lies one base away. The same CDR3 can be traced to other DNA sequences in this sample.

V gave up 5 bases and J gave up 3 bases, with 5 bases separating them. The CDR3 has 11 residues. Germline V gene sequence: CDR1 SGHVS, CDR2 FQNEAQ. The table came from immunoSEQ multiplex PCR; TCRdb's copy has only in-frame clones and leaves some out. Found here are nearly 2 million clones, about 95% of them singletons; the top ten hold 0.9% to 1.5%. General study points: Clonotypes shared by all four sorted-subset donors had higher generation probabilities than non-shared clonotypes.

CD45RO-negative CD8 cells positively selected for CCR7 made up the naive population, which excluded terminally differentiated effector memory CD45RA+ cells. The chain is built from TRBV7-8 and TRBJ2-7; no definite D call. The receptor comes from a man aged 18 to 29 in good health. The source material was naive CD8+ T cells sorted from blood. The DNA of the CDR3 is TGTGCCAGCAGCCCCCTCTACGAGCAGTACTTC. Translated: CASSPLYEQYF.